Each of the 15 T cell receptor beta chains below was sequenced from the same sample in a study of T-cell memory formation after mild COVID-19. One entry per CDR3 protein results from TCRdb running MiXCR on the 5' RACE reads. This table has around 340,000 distinct CDR3 sequences, roughly 13% appearing once. Sequencing input: PBMCs or a T cell subset sorted from them (not recorded which). The receptors here all came from a man aged 18 to 30 who had mild COVID-19 (a few samples of this study predate the infection). Cell type and time point are not known.

This clonotype occurred many times. The chain combines TRBV6-4 with TRBJ2-3; tentative D call: TRBD1 (6 bases). CDR3 size: 15 residues. Germline-derived CDR1 and CDR2 are MRHNA and SNTAGT. V lost 3 bases and J lost 1, with 11 bases in between. Here the CDR3 reads CASSEFAGGTDTQYF. The CDR3 DNA reads TGTGCCAGCAGTGAGTTTGCAGGGGGCACAGATACGCAGTATTTT.

The chain employs TRBV20-1 and TRBJ2-3; tentatively, D is TRBD1 (6 bases). V lost 2 bases to trimming and J lost 8 bases, with 17 bases between them. The germline gives CDR1 DFQATT, CDR2 SNEGSKA (reference sequence). The CDR3 runs to 14 residues. The CDR3 DNA reads as TGCAGTGCTAGACTTAGAACAGGGAGCGTTACGCAGTATTTT. Its translation: CSARLRTGSVTQYF.

A few counts support this clonotype. The chain uses TRBV11-2 and TRBJ2-7; D may match TRBD1 or TRBD2 (5 bases each). CDR1 and CDR2 from the germline V gene are SGHAT and FQNNGV. Trimming removed 4 bases from V and 2 bases from J, with 12 bases in between. The CDR3 loop spans 14 amino acids. The CDR3 DNA follows: TGTGCCAGCAGCTCCACAGAGGGGCCCTACGAGCAGTACTTC. Its protein product is CASSSTEGPYEQYF.

The rearrangement links TRBV10-3 to TRBJ2-7; 8 bases agree with TRBD1. V was pared by 4 bases and J by 5 bases, with 4 bases of the junction left unmatched. This CDR3 has 13 amino acids. Germline V gene data show CDR1 as ENHRY and CDR2 as SYGVKD. In nucleotides, the CDR3 is TGTGCCATCAGTGGCCAGGGGGCCCACGAGCAGTACTTC. This gives the protein CAISGQGAHEQYF.

This clonotype was recorded a few times. This chain joins TRBV9 and TRBJ2-3; D possibly corresponds to TRBD2 (5 bases). The CDR3 has 17 amino acids. The ends were cut back, 4 bases at V and 8 bases at J, with 26 bases in the middle. The germline CDR1 and CDR2 sequences are SGDLS and YYNGEE. CDR3 nucleotides: TGTGCCAGCAGCTCCCGAGTTACGGGCGGGCAGTTCGGTACGCAGTATTTT. The encoded protein is CASSSRVTGGQFGTQYF.

This clonotype was observed a handful of times. This chain joins TRBV5-1 and TRBJ1-2; the D gene is possibly TRBD1 (6 bases). V lost 0 bases to trimming and J lost 5 bases, with 8 bases between them. The CDR3 is 13 amino acids. Germline V gives CDR1 SGHRS, CDR2 YFSETQ. Here the CDR3 reads CASSLAGEYGYTF. The CDR3 bases are TGCGCCAGCAGCTTGGCAGGGGAGTATGGCTACACCTTC.

This clonotype has just a few counts. V is TRBV7-3 and J is TRBJ2-3, with D possibly called TRBD1 or TRBD2 (5 bases each). V was cut by 4 bases and J by 0 bases, with 11 bases left in between. The V gene's germline CDR1 is SGHTA and CDR2 FQGTGA. This CDR3 is built from 15 residues. CDR3 coding DNA: TGTGCCAGCAGCTCCGGGGCACCTAGCACAGATACGCAGTATTTT. This codes for CASSSGAPSTDTQYF.

This clonotype was counted between two and nine times. The chain couples TRBV12-3 or TRBV12-4 to TRBJ2-2; no clear D. With 8 bases removed from V and 2 bases from J, the gap between germline ends came to 15 bases. CDR3 size: 15 residues. CDR3 amino acids: CASPPGASNTGELFF. The CDR3, as DNA: TGTGCCAGCCCACCAGGCGCCTCCAACACCGGGGAGCTGTTTTTT.

The table lists this clonotype with a few counts. The chain joins TRBV11-2 to TRBJ2-7; weak D call: TRBD2 (5 bases). The CDR3 is 16 amino acids. V gave up 2 bases and J gave up 3 bases, with 17 bases separating them. Germline loops: CDR1 SGHAT, CDR2 FQNNGV. CDR3 sequence reads: CASSLSAAAGSYEQYV. DNA for the CDR3: TGTGCCAGCAGCTTAAGTGCGGCGGCGGGTAGCTACGAGCAGTACGTC.

The chain combines TRBV20-1 with TRBJ2-1; D not certain. In germline, CDR1 is DFQATT, CDR2 SNEGSKA (reference sequence). This CDR3 is built from 11 residues. V shed 5 bases and J shed 9 bases, with 11 bases lying between them. The CDR3 loop reads CSAGESSEQFF. CDR3 sequence (DNA): TGCAGTGCTGGGGAATCCAGTGAGCAGTTCTTC.

The rearrangement uses TRBV20-1 and TRBJ2-1, with a tentative D call TRBD2 (5 bases). The V and J ends lost 5 bases and 6 bases respectively, with 17 bases between them. CDR3 size: 14 residues. Germline V CDR1 and CDR2: DFQATT, SNEGSKA (reference sequence). This CDR3 is CSAEDSRGGNEQFF. The CDR3 nucleotides are TGCAGTGCTGAGGACTCCCGAGGAGGCAATGAGCAGTTCTTC.

This clonotype was observed a handful of times. The J gene is TRBJ2-2, the V gene TRBV6-1; D may be TRBD2 (5 bases). Trimming pared 6 bases from V and 6 bases from J, leaving 14 bases between. The CDR3 has 14 amino acids. Germline V lookup: CDR1 MNHNS, CDR2 SASEGT. CDR3 nucleotides: TGTGCCAGCAGCGCTACTAGAAGCCCCGGGGAGCTGTTTTTT. It codes for CASSATRSPGELFF.

In its sample, this clonotype was seen many times. V gene TRBV12-3 or TRBV12-4 combines with J gene TRBJ2-3, with D perhaps matching TRBD2 (6 bases). The CDR3 has 18 residues. V lost 4 bases and J 1 base, leaving 21 bases between the germline ends. For the CDR3, the DNA is TGTGCCAGCAGTTCAGTCCGGGGGTCGGCTTGGGGCACAGATACGCAGTATTTT. Protein sequence: CASSSVRGSAWGTDTQYF.

The chain links TRBV20-1 to TRBJ1-2, with 8 positions matching TRBD1. Germline CDR1 and CDR2: DFQATT and SNEGSKA (reference sequence). The CDR3 runs 13 residues. V lost 6 bases and J lost 7; bases outside the gene matches: 10. The CDR3 is CSAPDLTGVGYTF. CDR3 DNA: TGCAGTGCGCCGGACCTGACAGGGGTTGGCTACACCTTC.

The chain couples TRBV7-3 to TRBJ2-1; TRBD1 matches at 8 bases. The CDR3 contains 15 residues. Germline loops: CDR1 SGHTA, CDR2 FQGTGA. V gave up 5 bases and J gave up 7 bases; unmatched junction bases: 10. CDR3: CASSPGQAVENEQFF. DNA for the CDR3: TGTGCCAGCAGCCCGGGACAGGCGGTGGAAAATGAGCAGTTCTTC.